This T cell receptor (beta chain) was obtained from a study of chemoradiotherapy in HPV16-positive cancers. Findings of the study overall: Better recurrence-free survival went with HPV-responsive T-cell expansion in HPV16-positive patients. Only a couple of HPV16-positive patients supplied the functional HPV-specificity definition. Non-HPV-specific T cells did not expand in tumors during treatment, whereas candidate HPV-specific clones and E7-related motifs did.

The protocol was immunoSEQ multiplex PCR, while the TCRdb copy is restricted to in-frame clones and leaves out a portion. Found here are some 32,000 clones, 88% of them singletons; the top ten hold 4.8%. The V gene's germline CDR1 is LNHDA and CDR2 SQIVND (reference sequence). Between the trimmed V and J ends, which lost 3 bases and 3 bases, there was a span of 18 bases. The length of the CDR3 is 16 residues. Over chemoradiotherapy, repertoires were sampled more than once. To note about this clone: Its antigen is still unknown.

Specimen: blood, collected from a patient who underwent chemoradiotherapy. This clonotype was sampled from a human donor with HPV-associated anogenital cancer. V and J are TRBV19 and TRBJ2-7; a possible D gene is TRBD2 (6 bases). CDR3 loop: CASSIGGYEVIYEQYF. DNA of the CDR3: TGTGCCAGTAGTATCGGAGGGTACGAGGTTATCTACGAGCAGTACTTC.